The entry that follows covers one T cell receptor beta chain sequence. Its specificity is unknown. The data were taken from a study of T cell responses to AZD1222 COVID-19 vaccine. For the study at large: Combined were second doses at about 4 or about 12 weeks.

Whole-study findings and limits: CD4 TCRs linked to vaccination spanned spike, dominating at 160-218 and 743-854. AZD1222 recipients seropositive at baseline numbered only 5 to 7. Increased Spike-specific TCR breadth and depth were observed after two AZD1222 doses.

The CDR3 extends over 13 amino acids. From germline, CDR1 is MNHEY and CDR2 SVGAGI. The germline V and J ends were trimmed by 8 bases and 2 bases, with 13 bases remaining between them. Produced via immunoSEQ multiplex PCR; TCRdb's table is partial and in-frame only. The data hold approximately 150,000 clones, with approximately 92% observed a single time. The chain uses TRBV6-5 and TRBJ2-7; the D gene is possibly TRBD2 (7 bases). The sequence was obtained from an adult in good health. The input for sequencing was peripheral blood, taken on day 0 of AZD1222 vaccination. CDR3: CASGGDTAYEQYF. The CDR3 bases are TGTGCCAGCGGGGGGGACACGGCCTACGAGCAGTACTTC.